This entry features one T cell receptor (beta chain) sequence. Germline V CDR1 and CDR2: MGHRA, YSYEKL. CDR3 length: 16 amino acids. The ends were cut back, 0 bases at V and 0 bases at J, with 9 bases in the middle. This specimen belongs to a study of T-cell memory formation after mild COVID-19. One entry per CDR3 protein, called by TCRdb with MiXCR from the 5' RACE reads. Of fewer than 400,000 distinct CDR3 sequences listed, 10% to 15% were seen once; the top ten hold roughly a fifth. This chain joins TRBV4-1 and TRBJ2-4; D remains ambiguous. The receptor's source is a man between 18 and 35 years old who had mild COVID-19 (a few samples of this study predate the infection). Cell type and time point are not known. The sample consisted of PBMCs or a T cell subset sorted from them (not recorded which). CDR3 nucleotide sequence: TGCGCCAGCAGCCAAGAGGAAAGGGTAGCCAAAAACATTCAGTACTTC. Amino acids: CASSQEERVAKNIQYF.